What follows are 16 T cell receptor beta chains derived from one specimen sequenced in a study of control samples from healthy donors and cancer patients. Clones were read by immunoSEQ multiplex PCR, and TCRdb kept only the in-frame ones, dropping some. The sample includes 70,000 to 80,000 clones, more than 75% seen only once; the top ten take over 13%. Sequencing used blood. These receptors all come from a man in his fifties or sixties in good health.

The chain combines TRBV6-5 with TRBJ2-7, with D maybe TRBD1 (6 bases). Germline-derived CDR1 and CDR2 are MNHEY and SVGAGI. The CDR3 spans 14 residues. Between the trimmed V and J ends, which lost 2 bases and 2 bases, there was a span of 10 bases. CDR3 amino acids: CASSYARGPYEQYF. Here the CDR3 DNA reads TGTGCCAGCAGTTACGCCAGGGGTCCCTACGAGCAGTACTTC.

The V gene is TRBV7-9, the J gene TRBJ2-5; 7 bases agree with TRBD1. Germline V gene data show CDR1 as SEHNR and CDR2 as FQNEAQ (reference sequence). This CDR3 is built from 15 residues. Trimming took 0 bases from V and 5 from J; bases not matched to a gene: 6. In DNA form, the CDR3 reads TGTGCCAGCAGCTTAGCGGGACAGCCAGGGGAGACCCAGTACTTC. It yields the protein CASSLAGQPGETQYF.

This clone turned up a few times. J is TRBJ2-3 and V is TRBV29-1; D is possibly TRBD1 (5 bases). Germline V gene sequence: CDR1 SQVTM, CDR2 ANQGSEA. Trimming cost V 4 bases and J 5 bases, with 13 bases left between them. The length of the CDR3 is 13 residues. The CDR3 spells CSVGQTVRDTQYF. In DNA form, the CDR3 reads TGCAGCGTTGGACAGACCGTTCGAGATACGCAGTATTTT.

J is TRBJ2-6 and V is TRBV4-2, with a weak D call TRBD1 (5 bases). CDR1 and CDR2 from the germline V gene are LGHNA and YNFKEQ. The CDR3 has 18 residues. V lost 0 bases to trimming and J lost 0 bases, with 12 bases between them. The CDR3 protein is CASSQDWSGSSGANVLTF. For the CDR3, the DNA is TGTGCCAGCAGCCAAGATTGGTCAGGGTCCTCTGGGGCCAACGTCCTGACTTTC.

The chain is built from TRBV5-1 and TRBJ2-7; the D gene is possibly TRBD1 (6 bases). The length of the CDR3 is 14 residues. From germline, CDR1 is SGHRS and CDR2 YFSETQ. Trimming took 4 bases from V and 2 from J, leaving 13 bases between them. CDR3 protein: CASSPAGAPYEQYF. The CDR3, as DNA: TGCGCCAGCAGCCCGGCAGGGGCACCCTACGAGCAGTACTTC.

J is TRBJ1-2 and V is TRBV5-4, with D tentatively TRBD1 (5 bases). Germline V CDR1 and CDR2: SGHNT, YYREEE (reference sequence). V lost 1 base and J lost 7, with 17 bases in between. The CDR3 contains 15 residues. CDR3 in DNA: TGTGCCAGCAGCTTGACAGCTTCCAGGGCTGTTGGCTACACCTTC. This encodes CASSLTASRAVGYTF.

The chain combines TRBV2 with TRBJ1-1; D is unclear. Per germline, CDR1 SNHLY and CDR2 FYNNEI. V was clipped by 4 bases and J by 1 base, with 7 bases between them. The CDR3 sequence is 13 residues long. For the CDR3, the DNA is TGTGCCAGCAGTGGGTGGCCGAACACTGAAGCTTTCTTT. This gives the protein CASSGWPNTEAFF.

The J gene is TRBJ1-5, the V gene TRBV12-3 or TRBV12-4, with D possibly matching TRBD1 (6 bases). V lost 1 base and J lost 5, with 6 bases in between. This CDR3 has 13 residues. The CDR3 protein is CASSLGQDQPQHF. For the CDR3, the DNA is TGTGCCAGCAGTTTAGGACAGGATCAGCCCCAGCATTTT.

The chain is built from TRBV10-3 and TRBJ2-2; no firm D call. The length of the CDR3 is 15 residues. V was trimmed by 3 bases and J by 3 bases, leaving 11 bases between them. The germline V gene has CDR1 ENHRY and CDR2 SYGVKD. CDR3 nucleotide sequence: TGTGCCATCAGTGATAAGTCAAGGGACACCGGGGAGCTGTTTTTT. Its translation is CAISDKSRDTGELFF.

This chain connects TRBV27 to TRBJ2-7; D is undetermined. With 8 bases removed from V and 3 bases from J, the gap between germline ends came to 8 bases. The CDR3 contains 11 residues. Germline assignment: CDR1 MNHEY and CDR2 SMNVEV (reference sequence). DNA for the CDR3: TGTGCCAGCTCTCCCCACTACGAGCAGTACTTC. Translation gives CASSPHYEQYF.

This chain uses TRBV2 with TRBJ2-3; 7 nucleotides align to TRBD2. V was clipped by 5 bases and J by 6 bases; unmatched bases: 8. Looked up from germline, CDR1 is SNHLY and CDR2 is FYNNEI. The CDR3 is 14 amino acids. CDR3 region: CASSLRLAGDTQYF. DNA of the CDR3: TGTGCCAGCAGTCTGAGACTAGCTGGGGATACGCAGTATTTT. The full variable domain, its missing parts supplied by reference TRBV2 and TRBJ2-3, is EPEVTQTPSHQVTQMGQEVILRCVPISNHLYFYWYRQILGQKVEFLVSFYNNEISEKSEIFDDQFSVERPDGSNFTLKIRSTKLEDSAMYFCASSLRLAGDTQYFGPGTRLTVL.

This rearrangement joins TRBV3-1 (or the pseudogene TRBV3-2) to TRBJ1-2; weak D call: TRBD1 (5 bases). Germline V CDR1 and CDR2: LGHDT, YNNKEL (reference sequence). The CDR3 runs 15 residues. V lost 4 bases and J 2 bases, leaving 14 bases between the germline ends. The CDR3 DNA sequence: TGTGCCAGCAGCCCTTCCGGGACCGTAAACTATGGCTACACCTTC. Protein sequence: CASSPSGTVNYGYTF.

V and J are TRBV7-8 and TRBJ2-3; 7 bases agree with TRBD2. The J segment lost 1 base and the V segment lost 4 bases, leaving 8 bases of the junction unmatched. Germline V CDR1 and CDR2: SGHVS, FQNEAQ. This CDR3 is built from 16 residues. CDR3 sequence reads: CASSSLGGSGTDTQYF. Here the CDR3 DNA reads TGTGCCAGCAGCTCCTTAGGCGGGAGTGGCACAGATACGCAGTATTTT. The full variable domain, completed using reference TRBV7-8 and TRBJ2-3, is GAGVSQSPRYKVAKRGQDVALRCDPISGHVSLFWYQQALGQGPEFLTYFQNEAQLDKSGLPSDRFFAERPEGSVSTLKIQRTQQEDSAVYLCASSSLGGSGTDTQYFGPGTRLTVL.

The chain joins TRBV4-3 to TRBJ2-1; 11 positions agree with TRBD2. V lost 4 bases, J lost 6 bases, and 11 bases stayed unmatched. Per germline, CDR1 LGHNA and CDR2 YSLEER. This CDR3 is 17 amino acids long. The CDR3 DNA is TGCGCCAGCAGCCGAGACCCTCTAGCGGGAGGACCCAATGAGCAGTTCTTC. As protein: CASSRDPLAGGPNEQFF.

Written as DNA, the CDR3 is TGTGCCTGGTCTGGGGGGGCTGGCTACACCTTC. Translated: CAWSGGAGYTF. The J gene is TRBJ1-2, the V gene TRBV30; the D gene is possibly TRBD1 (6 bases). Trimming pared 5 bases from V and 7 bases from J, leaving 11 bases between. The CDR3 consists of 11 residues. Per the germline V gene, CDR1 is GTSNPN and CDR2 is SVGIG (reference sequence).

This chain links TRBV4-3 with TRBJ2-1; 7 bases fit TRBD1. Per the germline V gene, CDR1 is LGHNA and CDR2 is YSLEER. The trim removed 0 bases at V and 7 bases at J, leaving 9 bases unmatched. There are 16 residues in the CDR3. The CDR3 region is CASSQDHRGMENEQFF. CDR3 bases: TGCGCCAGCAGCCAAGATCACAGGGGAATGGAAAATGAGCAGTTCTTC.